This entry is about one T cell receptor beta chain. In Seattle, patients joined the study during active infection and were tracked longitudinally. The CDR3 totals 18 residues. Germline V CDR1 and CDR2: SGDLS, YYNGEE. V lost 4 bases and J 3 bases, leaving 26 bases between the germline ends. These data originate in a study of blood T cell repertoires in COVID-19. Sequencing was performed with immunoSEQ multiplex PCR; in TCRdb, only in-frame clones are kept and a portion is missing. The data show about 110,000 clones, about 82% seen once. This sequence joins TRBV9 and TRBJ2-7; perhaps TRBD1 as D (6 bases). The TCR originated in an elderly man with COVID-19, enrolled during active disease. What was sequenced was peripheral blood. The CDR3 protein is CASSPRRGGRDRIYEQYF. CDR3 nucleotide sequence: TGTGCCAGCAGCCCCCGCCGAGGGGGACGGGACCGAATCTACGAGCAGTACTTC.